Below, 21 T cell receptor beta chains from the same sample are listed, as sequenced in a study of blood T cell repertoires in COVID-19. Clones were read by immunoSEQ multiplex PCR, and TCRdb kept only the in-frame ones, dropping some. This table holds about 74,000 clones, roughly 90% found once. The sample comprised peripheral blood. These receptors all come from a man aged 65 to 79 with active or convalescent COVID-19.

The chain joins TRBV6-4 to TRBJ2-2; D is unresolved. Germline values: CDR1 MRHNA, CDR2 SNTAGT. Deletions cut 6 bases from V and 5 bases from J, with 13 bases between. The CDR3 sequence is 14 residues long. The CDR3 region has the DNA TGTGCCAGCAGAAGTCTGAGTGGTACCGGGGAGCTGTTTTTT. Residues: CASRSLSGTGELFF.

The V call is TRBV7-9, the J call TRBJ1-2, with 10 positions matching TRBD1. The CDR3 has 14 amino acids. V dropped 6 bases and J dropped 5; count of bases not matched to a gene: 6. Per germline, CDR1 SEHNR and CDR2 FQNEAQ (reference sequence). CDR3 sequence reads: CASSRQGAGYGYTF. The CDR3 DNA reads TGTGCCAGCAGTCGACAGGGGGCGGGATATGGCTACACCTTC. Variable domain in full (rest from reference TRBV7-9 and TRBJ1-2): DTGVSQNPRHKITKRGQNVTFRCDPISEHNRLYWYRQTLGQGPEFLTYFQNEAQLEKSRLLSDRFSAERPKGSFSTLEIQRTEQGDSAMYLCASSRQGAGYGYTFGSGTRLTVV.

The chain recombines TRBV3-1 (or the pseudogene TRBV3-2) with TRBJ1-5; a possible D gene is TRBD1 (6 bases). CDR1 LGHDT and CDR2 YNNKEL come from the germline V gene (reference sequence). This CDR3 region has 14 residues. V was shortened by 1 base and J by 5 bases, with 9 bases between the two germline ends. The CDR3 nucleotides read TGTGCCAGCAGCCAAGGCAACAGGGATCAGCCCCAGCATTTT. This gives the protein CASSQGNRDQPQHF.

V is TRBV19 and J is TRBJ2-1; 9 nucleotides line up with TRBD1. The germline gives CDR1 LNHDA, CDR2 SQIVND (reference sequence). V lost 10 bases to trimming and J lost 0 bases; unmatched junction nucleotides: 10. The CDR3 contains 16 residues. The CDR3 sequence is CATIKGTGNSYNEQFF. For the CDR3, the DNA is TGTGCCACCATCAAGGGGACAGGGAACTCCTACAATGAGCAGTTCTTC.

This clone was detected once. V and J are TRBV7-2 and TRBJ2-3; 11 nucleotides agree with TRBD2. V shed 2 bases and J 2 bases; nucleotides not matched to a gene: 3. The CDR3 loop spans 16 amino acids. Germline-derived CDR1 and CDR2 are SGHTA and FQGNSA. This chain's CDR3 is CASSLLAGGSTDTQYF. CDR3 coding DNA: TGTGCCAGCAGCTTACTAGCGGGAGGATCCACAGATACGCAGTATTTT.

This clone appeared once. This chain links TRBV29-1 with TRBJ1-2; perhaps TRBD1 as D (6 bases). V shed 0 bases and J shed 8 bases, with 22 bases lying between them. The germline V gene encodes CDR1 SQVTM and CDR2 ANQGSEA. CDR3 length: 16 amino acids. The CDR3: CSVEDLEKAGQGGYTF. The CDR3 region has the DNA TGCAGCGTTGAAGATCTTGAGAAAGCAGGCCAGGGGGGCTACACCTTC. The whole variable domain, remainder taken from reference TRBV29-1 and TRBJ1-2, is SAVISQKPSRDICQRGTSLTIQCQVDSQVTMMFWYRQQPGQSLTLIATANQGSEATYESGFVIDKFPISRPNLTFSTLTVSNMSPEDSSIYLCSVEDLEKAGQGGYTFGSGTRLTVV.

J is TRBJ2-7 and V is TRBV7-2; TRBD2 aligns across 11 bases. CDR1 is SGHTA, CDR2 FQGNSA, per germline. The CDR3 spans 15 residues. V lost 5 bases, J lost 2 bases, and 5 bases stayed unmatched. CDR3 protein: CASSKGLAATYEQYF. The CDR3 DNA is TGTGCCAGCAGCAAGGGACTAGCGGCTACCTACGAGCAGTACTTC.

DNA of the CDR3: TGTGCCAGCAGCGGGAGTACAGATACGCAGTATTTT. Translation gives CASSGSTDTQYF. The V and J genes are TRBV3-1 (or the pseudogene TRBV3-2) and TRBJ2-3, with TRBD2 as a possible D gene (5 bases). This CDR3 spans 12 amino acids. Germline CDR1 LGHDT, CDR2 YNNKEL (reference sequence). V lost 5 bases and J lost 3, with 6 bases in between.

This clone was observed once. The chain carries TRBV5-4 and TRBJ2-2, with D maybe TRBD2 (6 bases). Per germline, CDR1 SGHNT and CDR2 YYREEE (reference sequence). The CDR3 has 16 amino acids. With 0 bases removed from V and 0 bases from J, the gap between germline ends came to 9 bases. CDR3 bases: TGTGCCAGCAGCTTGGGGACGGGAGCGAACACCGGGGAGCTGTTTTTT. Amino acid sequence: CASSLGTGANTGELFF.

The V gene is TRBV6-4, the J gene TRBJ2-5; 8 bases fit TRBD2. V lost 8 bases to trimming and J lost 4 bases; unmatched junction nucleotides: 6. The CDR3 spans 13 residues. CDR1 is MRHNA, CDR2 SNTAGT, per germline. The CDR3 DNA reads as TGTGCCAGCCGGCGGGAGGAAGGAGAGACCCAGTACTTC. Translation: CASRREEGETQYF.

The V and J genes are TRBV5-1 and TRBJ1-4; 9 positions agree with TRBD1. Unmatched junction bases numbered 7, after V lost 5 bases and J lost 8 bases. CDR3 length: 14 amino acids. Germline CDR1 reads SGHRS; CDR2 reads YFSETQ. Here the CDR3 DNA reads TGCGCCAGCAGTGGAGGGACAGGGCACGAAAAACTGTTTTTT. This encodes CASSGGTGHEKLFF.

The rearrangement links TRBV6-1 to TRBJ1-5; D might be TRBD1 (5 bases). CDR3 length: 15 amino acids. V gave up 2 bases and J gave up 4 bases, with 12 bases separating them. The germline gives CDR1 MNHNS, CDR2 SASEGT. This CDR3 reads CASSENWAGNQPQHF. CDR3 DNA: TGTGCCAGCAGTGAAAATTGGGCAGGGAATCAGCCCCAGCATTTT.

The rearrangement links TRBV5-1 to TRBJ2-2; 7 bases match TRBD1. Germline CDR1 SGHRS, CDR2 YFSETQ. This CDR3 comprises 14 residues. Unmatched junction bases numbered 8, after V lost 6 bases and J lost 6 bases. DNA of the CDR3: TGCGCCAGCAAGGGGGCAGTACTTCCCGGGGAGCTGTTTTTT. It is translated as CASKGAVLPGELFF.

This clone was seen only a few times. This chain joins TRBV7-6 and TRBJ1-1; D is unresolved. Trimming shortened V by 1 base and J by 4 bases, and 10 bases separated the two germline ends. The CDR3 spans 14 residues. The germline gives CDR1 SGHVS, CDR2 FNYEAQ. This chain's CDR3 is CASSLDKGSTEAFF. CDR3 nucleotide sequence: TGTGCCAGCAGCTTAGACAAAGGGAGCACTGAAGCTTTCTTT.

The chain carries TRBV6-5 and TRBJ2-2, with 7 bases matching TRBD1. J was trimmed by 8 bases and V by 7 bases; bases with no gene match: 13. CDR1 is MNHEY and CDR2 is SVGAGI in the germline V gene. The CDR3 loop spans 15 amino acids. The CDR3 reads CASTGIQGVMGELFF. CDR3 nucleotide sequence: TGTGCCAGCACCGGAATCCAGGGGGTAATGGGGGAGCTGTTTTTT.

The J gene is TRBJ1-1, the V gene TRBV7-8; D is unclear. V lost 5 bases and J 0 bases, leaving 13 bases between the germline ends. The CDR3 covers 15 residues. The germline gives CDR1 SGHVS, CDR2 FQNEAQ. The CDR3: CASSPVLAVNTEAFF. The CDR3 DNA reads TGTGCCAGCAGCCCCGTCCTAGCTGTGAACACTGAAGCTTTCTTT.

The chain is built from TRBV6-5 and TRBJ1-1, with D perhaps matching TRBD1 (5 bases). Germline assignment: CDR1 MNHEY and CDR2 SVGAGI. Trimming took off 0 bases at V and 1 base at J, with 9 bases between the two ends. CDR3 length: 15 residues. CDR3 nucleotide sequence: TGTGCCAGCAGTTACTCAGGGCAGGGGAACACTGAAGCTTTCTTT. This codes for CASSYSGQGNTEAFF.

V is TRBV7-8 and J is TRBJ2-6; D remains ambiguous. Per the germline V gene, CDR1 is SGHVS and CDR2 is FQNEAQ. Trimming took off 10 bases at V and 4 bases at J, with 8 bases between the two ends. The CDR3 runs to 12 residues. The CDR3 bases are TGTGCCACTCCAGCGGGGGCCAACGTCCTGACTTTC. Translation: CATPAGANVLTF. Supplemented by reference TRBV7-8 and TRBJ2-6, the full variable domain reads GAGVSQSPRYKVAKRGQDVALRCDPISGHVSLFWYQQALGQGPEFLTYFQNEAQLDKSGLPSDRFFAERPEGSVSTLKIQRTQQEDSAVYLCATPAGANVLTFGAGSRLTVL.

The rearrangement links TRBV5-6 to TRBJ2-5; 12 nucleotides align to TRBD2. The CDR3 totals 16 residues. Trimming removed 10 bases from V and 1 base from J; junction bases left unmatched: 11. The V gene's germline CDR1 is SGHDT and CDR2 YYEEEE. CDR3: CASGPGTSGLQETQYF. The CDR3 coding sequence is TGTGCCTCCGGGCCCGGGACTAGCGGGCTCCAAGAGACCCAGTACTTC.

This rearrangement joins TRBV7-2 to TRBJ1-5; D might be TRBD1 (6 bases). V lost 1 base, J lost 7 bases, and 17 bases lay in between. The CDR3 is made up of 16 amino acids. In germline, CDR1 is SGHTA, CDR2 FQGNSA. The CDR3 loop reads CASSLEGGGAEQPQHF. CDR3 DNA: TGTGCCAGCAGCTTAGAAGGGGGGGGCGCGGAGCAGCCCCAGCATTTT.

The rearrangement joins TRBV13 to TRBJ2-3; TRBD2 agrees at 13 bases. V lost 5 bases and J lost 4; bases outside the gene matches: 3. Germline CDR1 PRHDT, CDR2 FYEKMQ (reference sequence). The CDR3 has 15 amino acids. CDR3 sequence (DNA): TGTGCCAGCAGCCGGACTAGCGGGGGCGCAGATACGCAGTATTTT. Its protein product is CASSRTSGGADTQYF.